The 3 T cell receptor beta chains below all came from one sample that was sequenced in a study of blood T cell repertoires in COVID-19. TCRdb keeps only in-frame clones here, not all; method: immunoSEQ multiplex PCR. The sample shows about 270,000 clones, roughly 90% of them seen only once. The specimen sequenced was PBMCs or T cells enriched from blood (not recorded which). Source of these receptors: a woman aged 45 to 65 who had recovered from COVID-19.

CDR3: CASSLASSLGNEQFF. CDR3 nucleotide sequence: TGTGCCAGCAGCTTAGCGTCTAGCTTAGGGAATGAGCAGTTCTTC. The chain has TRBV7-2 and TRBJ2-1; TRBD2 might be the D (5 bases). Trimming took 0 bases from V and 7 from J, leaving 13 bases between them. The CDR3 is 15 amino acids. The germline V gene encodes CDR1 SGHTA and CDR2 FQGNSA.

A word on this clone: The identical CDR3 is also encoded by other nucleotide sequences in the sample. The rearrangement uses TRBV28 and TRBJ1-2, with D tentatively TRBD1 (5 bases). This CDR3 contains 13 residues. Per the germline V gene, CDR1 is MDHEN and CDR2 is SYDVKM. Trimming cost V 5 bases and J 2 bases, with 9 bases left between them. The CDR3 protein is CASSPQGNYGYTF. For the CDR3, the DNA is TGTGCCAGCAGTCCCCAGGGAAACTATGGCTACACCTTC.

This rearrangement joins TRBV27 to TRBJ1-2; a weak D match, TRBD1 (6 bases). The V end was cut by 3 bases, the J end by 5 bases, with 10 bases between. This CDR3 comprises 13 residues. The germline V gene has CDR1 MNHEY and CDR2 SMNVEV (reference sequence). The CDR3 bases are TGTGCCAGCAGTTTCTTACAGGGTTATGGCTACACCTTC. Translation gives CASSFLQGYGYTF.